This TCR beta chain is drawn from a study of shared T cell receptors in the human thymus. Produced via immunoSEQ multiplex PCR; TCRdb's table is partial and in-frame only. The table lists about 660,000 clones, around nine tenths of them singletons. This same sample was also taken into another study, of human thymus T cells. That study reports: Healthy Finnish infants undergoing corrective surgery for congenital heart defects were used as donors. Resections were taken during corrective heart surgery, and the thymus tissue came from these. Thymic and blood repertoires seemed to show skewed V and J gene use. Related research found strongly overlapping thymic repertoires in unrelated individuals.

The origin of this receptor is a boy in the first two years of life with a congenital heart defect. Sequenced: thymocytes.

The CDR3 spells CATSRGRTGVNEQYF. DNA of the CDR3: TGTGCCACCAGCAGAGGGCGGACAGGGGTCAACGAGCAGTACTTC. The genes are TRBV15 and TRBJ2-7; 9 nucleotides agree with TRBD1. Unmatched junction bases numbered 6, after V lost 1 base and J lost 5 bases. Germline V gene data show CDR1 as LNHNV and CDR2 as YYDKDF (reference sequence). CDR3 length: 15 residues.